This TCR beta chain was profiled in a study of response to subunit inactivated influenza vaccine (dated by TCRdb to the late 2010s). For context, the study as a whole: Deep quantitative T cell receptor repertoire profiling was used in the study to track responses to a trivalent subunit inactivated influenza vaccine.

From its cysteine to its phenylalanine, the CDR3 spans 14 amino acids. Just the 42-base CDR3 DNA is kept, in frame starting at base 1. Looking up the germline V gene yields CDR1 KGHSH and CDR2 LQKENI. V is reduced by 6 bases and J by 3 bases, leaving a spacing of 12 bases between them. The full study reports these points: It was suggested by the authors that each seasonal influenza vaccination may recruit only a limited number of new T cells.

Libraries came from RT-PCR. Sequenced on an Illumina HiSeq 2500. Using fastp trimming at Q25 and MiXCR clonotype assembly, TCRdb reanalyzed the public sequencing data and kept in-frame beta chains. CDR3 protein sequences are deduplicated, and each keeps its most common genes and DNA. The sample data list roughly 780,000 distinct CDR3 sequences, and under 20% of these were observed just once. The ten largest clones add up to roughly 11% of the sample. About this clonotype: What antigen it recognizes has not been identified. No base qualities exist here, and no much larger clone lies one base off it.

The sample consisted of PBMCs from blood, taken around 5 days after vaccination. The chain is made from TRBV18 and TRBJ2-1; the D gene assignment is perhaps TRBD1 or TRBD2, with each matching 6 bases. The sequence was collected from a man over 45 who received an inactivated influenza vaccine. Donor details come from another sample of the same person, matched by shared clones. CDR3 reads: CASSRDTIYNEQFF. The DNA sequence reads TGTGCCAGCTCGCGGGACACAATCTACAATGAGCAGTTCTTC.